A single sample is the source of the 8 T cell receptor beta chains below, sequenced in a study of type 1 and type 2 diabetes patients. PCR was run on genomic DNA. Amplification of the beta chain CDR3 used 30 forward and 13 reverse multiplex primers. TCRdb independently ran MiXCR on the multiplex PCR reads; one entry per CDR3 protein. The sample lists 250,000 to 300,000 distinct CDR3 sequences, roughly 50% seen once, with roughly 13% in the top ten. Input material: peripheral blood mononuclear cells (PBMCs). The receptors stem from a man younger than 35 with type 2 diabetes.

In its sample, this clonotype was seen a few times. The chain combines TRBV4-1 with TRBJ2-1; the D gene is possibly TRBD1 (6 bases). The CDR3 has 15 amino acids. V lost 5 bases, J lost 4 bases, and 15 bases lay in between. The germline V gene has CDR1 MGHRA and CDR2 YSYEKL. CDR3 nucleotides: TGCGCCAGCAGCTACCGGGACACTAATTACAATGAGCAGTTCTTC. Protein sequence: CASSYRDTNYNEQFF.

The rearrangement joins TRBV29-1 to TRBJ2-7; D gene ambiguous. The germline CDR1 and CDR2 sequences are SQVTM and ANQGSEA. The CDR3 consists of 14 residues. V dropped 1 base and J dropped 2 bases, with 12 bases sitting between them. Here the CDR3 reads CSVEVRRDPYEQYF. The CDR3 DNA sequence: TGCAGCGTTGAAGTGCGAAGGGATCCCTACGAGCAGTACTTC.

This clonotype was seen a few times. The V call is TRBV19, the J call TRBJ2-7, with TRBD1 as a possible D gene (6 bases). The end of the DNA is better explained by TRBJ2-5, so the J call may be wrong. CDR3 length: 12 residues. Germline assignment: CDR1 LNHDA and CDR2 SQIVND (reference sequence). CDR3: CASSSGEETQYF. The DNA for the CDR3 is TGTGCCAGTAGTTCAGGGGAAGAGACCCAGTACTTC.

This clonotype was seen only once. At one end the junction does not follow the germline gene, possibly because of a read error. V is TRBV19 and J is TRBJ2-1, with TRBD1 matching 9 bases. CDR1 LNHDA and CDR2 SQIVND come from the germline V gene (reference sequence). CDR3 size: 16 residues. CDR3 bases: TGTGCTAGTAGTAGGAGGGGACAGGGACGTCGCAATGAGCAGTTCTTC. Translated: CASSRRGQGRRNEQFF.

The chain uses TRBV19 and TRBJ2-7, with TRBD1 matching over 9 bases. Trimming cost V 3 bases and J 5 bases; bases outside gene matches: 5. This CDR3 is 14 amino acids long. The V gene's germline CDR1 is LNHDA and CDR2 SQIVND (reference sequence). The CDR3, as DNA: TGTGCCAGTAGTATCTCCAGGACAGGGGACGAGCAGTACTTC. Protein sequence: CASSISRTGDEQYF.

This clonotype turned up a few times. This chain connects TRBV14 to TRBJ1-2, with D unresolved. This CDR3 is 16 amino acids long. V was shortened by 0 bases and J by 6 bases, with 17 bases between the two germline ends. In germline, CDR1 is SGHDN, CDR2 FVKESK. Written as DNA, the CDR3 is TGTGCCAGCAGCCAAGATCTAGGCATATTATCCAATGGCTACACCTTC. Encoded protein: CASSQDLGILSNGYTF.

This clonotype was found a few times. V usage is TRBV30 and J usage is TRBJ2-7; D gene uncertain. This CDR3 region has 12 residues. V dropped 0 bases and J dropped 6 bases, with 9 bases sitting between them. Germline CDR1 and CDR2: GTSNPN and SVGIG (reference sequence). CDR3 bases: TGTGCCTGGAGTGTACAACCGTCCGAGCAGTACTTC. Translated, it gives CAWSVQPSEQYF.

V is TRBV12-3 or TRBV12-4 and J is TRBJ2-7; 9 positions match TRBD1. The CDR3 consists of 14 residues. The V gene end was trimmed by 6 bases and the J gene end by 4 bases; junction bases not matched to a gene: 7. CDR3 loop: CASRRGQGKYEQYF. CDR3 in DNA: TGTGCCAGCAGACGGGGACAGGGTAAATACGAGCAGTACTTC.